In its sample, the clone carrying this T cell receptor beta chain was seen a few times. Antigen: not known. The sample comes from a study of blood T cells in healthy people across ages. Findings of the study overall: Older age coincided with a roughly linear decline in TCR beta diversity per million T cells.

A second PCR, run for about 7 to 11 cycles, used a sample-barcoded 5' primer plus a J-beta primer mix. Every molecule of cDNA carried a tag from a template-switch adaptor with 12 random nucleotides. In TCRdb, the 5' RACE reads were re-called with MiXCR into one record per CDR3 protein. The sample carries approximately 2,000,000 distinct CDR3 sequences, 30% to 40% recorded once. Caucasian individuals from Russia who were healthy and aged 6 to 90 acted as donors. Germline V gene sequence: CDR1 SGHAT, CDR2 FQNNGV. The CDR3 spans 15 residues. The ends lost 6 bases at V and 1 base at J; junction bases unmatched: 8.

The sample taken for sequencing was blood. This sequence joins TRBV11-2 and TRBJ2-5, with TRBD1 identical over 7 bases. The TCR was taken from a human donor in good health. CDR3 sequence: CASSPPGQLQETQYF. DNA of the CDR3: TGTGCCAGCAGTCCTCCGGGACAGCTCCAAGAGACCCAGTACTTC.